A single TCR beta chain is shown here with its context. The data are from a study of blood T cell repertoires in COVID-19. Study as a whole: Sources were T cells, B-cell-depleted T cells, or PBMCs; the material itself was cDNA or gDNA.

The method was immunoSEQ multiplex PCR; TCRdb's version includes in-frame clones alone and lacks a portion of them. The top ten hold 3.5% to 4% of the sample, which has hundreds of thousands of clones, 80% to 90% seen once. Enrolled through a virtual design, the participants were between roughly 18 and 100 years of age and came from 24 US areas. Researchers sorted participants into cohorts using their self-reported clinical history. The sequenced material came from PBMCs or T cells enriched from blood (not recorded which). The receptor was derived from a woman aged 40 to 55 with acute COVID-19.

The CDR3 region has the DNA TGTGCCAGCAGCCAAGCCGGGGGTCACACCACAGATACGCAGTATTTT. Encoded protein: CASSQAGGHTTDTQYF. V is TRBV3-1 (or the pseudogene TRBV3-2) and J is TRBJ2-3; a weak D match, TRBD2 (6 bases). The V end lost 1 base, the J end lost 2 bases, and 13 bases lay between the germline ends. Germline CDR1 and CDR2: LGHDT and YNNKEL (reference sequence). This CDR3 contains 16 residues.